This T cell receptor (beta chain) is from a study of blood T cell repertoires in COVID-19. Overall study context: Acute-phase and convalescent COVID-19 samples originated in the United States, Italy and Spain. The cDNA or gDNA used as material had been derived from T cells, B-cell-depleted T cells, or PBMCs.

The V gene's germline CDR1 is MNHEY and CDR2 SMNVEV (reference sequence). The CDR3 runs 13 residues. Unmatched junction bases numbered 7, after V lost 10 bases and J lost 1 base. The assay was immunoSEQ multiplex PCR, and TCRdb's table has in-frame clones only and misses some. The top ten hold around 2.7% of the sample, which has about 26,000 clones, about 90% seen once. Sequenced: peripheral blood. This clonotype originated in a human donor in a cohort sampled during active COVID-19. V gene TRBV27 combines with J gene TRBJ2-7; 7 bases line up with TRBD1. The CDR3 DNA is TGTGCCACCGGACAGGCTCCATCCTACGAGCAGTACTTC. Amino acids: CATGQAPSYEQYF.